The 27 T cell receptor beta chains given below trace back to one sample, sequenced in a study of T cells in tumors after PD-1 blockade. Repertoires were generated with immunoSEQ multiplex PCR, while TCRdb's copy carries only in-frame clones and drops some. Here the sample spans 13,000 to 15,000 clones, about 82% being singletons. The sample in question was PBMCs, obtained after anti-PD-1 treatment. These receptors were collected from a human donor with basal cell carcinoma.

V is TRBV30 and J is TRBJ2-7, with D possibly matching TRBD1 (5 bases). The CDR3 is made up of 12 amino acids. CDR1 and CDR2 from the germline V gene are GTSNPN and SVGIG (reference sequence). V lost 2 bases, J lost 4 bases, and 9 bases lay in between. CDR3 sequence reads: CAWSLQAYEQYF. In DNA, the CDR3 is TGTGCCTGGAGTCTACAGGCATACGAGCAGTACTTC.

The V and J genes are TRBV7-6 and TRBJ2-1, with 7 bases matching TRBD1. Germline CDR1 SGHVS, CDR2 FNYEAQ. The CDR3 covers 13 residues. V gave up 5 bases and J gave up 6 bases; unmatched junction bases: 4. CDR3 DNA sequence: TGTGCCAGCAGCGTCCGGGACAGCAATGAGCAGTTCTTC. Its translation is CASSVRDSNEQFF.

The V call is TRBV7-2, the J call TRBJ2-3; 8 bases fit TRBD2. V lost 3 bases and J lost 2; bases outside the gene matches: 1. This CDR3 has 14 residues. Germline assignment: CDR1 SGHTA and CDR2 FQGNSA. The CDR3 region is CASSFSGVTDTQYF. For the CDR3, the DNA is TGTGCCAGCAGCTTTAGCGGGGTCACAGATACGCAGTATTTT.

The chain links TRBV27 to TRBJ1-1; D is ambiguous. Germline loops: CDR1 MNHEY, CDR2 SMNVEV (reference sequence). This CDR3 contains 14 residues. V dropped 5 bases and J dropped 6 bases, with 16 bases sitting between them. Here the CDR3 reads CASSTPRGAAEAFF. Written as DNA, the CDR3 is TGTGCCAGCAGTACCCCCCGGGGAGCCGCTGAAGCTTTCTTT.

The CDR3, as DNA: TGTGCCAGCAGCTATAGCGGGGGGATCTCCTACGAGCAGTACTTC. This translates into CASSYSGGISYEQYF. The chain is built from TRBV7-6 and TRBJ2-7; 10 bases line up with TRBD2. J gave up 0 bases and V 4 bases, and 3 bases lay outside the gene matches. Germline CDR1 is SGHVS and CDR2 is FNYEAQ. This CDR3 is 15 amino acids long.

This clone was observed a few times. This chain connects TRBV2 to TRBJ1-1, with 11 positions matching TRBD1. This CDR3 is built from 17 residues. The ends lost 3 bases at V and 4 bases at J; junction bases unmatched: 10. Germline loops: CDR1 SNHLY, CDR2 FYNNEI. CDR3 sequence reads: CASSDRRGTGGGTEAFF. The CDR3 DNA reads as TGTGCCAGCAGTGATCGCCGAGGGACAGGGGGAGGCACTGAAGCTTTCTTT.

The chain joins TRBV9 to TRBJ2-7; 10 bases map to TRBD2. Unmatched junction bases numbered 11, after V lost 4 bases and J lost 1 base. Germline V gene data show CDR1 as SGDLS and CDR2 as YYNGEE. The CDR3 is made up of 17 amino acids. The CDR3 DNA sequence: TGTGCCAGCAGCAAAACCGGACTAGCGGACCGATCCTACGAGCAGTACTTC. It specifies CASSKTGLADRSYEQYF.

This clone was detected a few times. The gene calls are TRBV7-9 and TRBJ1-1; D may be TRBD1 (6 bases). CDR1 SEHNR and CDR2 FQNEAQ come from the germline V gene (reference sequence). CDR3 size: 14 residues. Trimming stripped 3 bases from V and 5 bases from J, with 13 bases between. CDR3: CASSFEGVGTEAFF. In DNA form, the CDR3 reads TGTGCCAGCAGCTTTGAGGGGGTCGGGACTGAAGCTTTCTTT. Looking up the rest from reference TRBV7-9 and TRBJ1-1 gives the full variable domain: DTGVSQNPRHKITKRGQNVTFRCDPISEHNRLYWYRQTLGQGPEFLTYFQNEAQLEKSRLLSDRFSAERPKGSFSTLEIQRTEQGDSAMYLCASSFEGVGTEAFFGQGTRLTVV.

The chain combines TRBV9 with TRBJ1-2; TRBD1 agrees at 8 bases. The germline CDR1 and CDR2 sequences are SGDLS and YYNGEE. Trimming at V came to 4 bases and at J to 4 bases, leaving 6 bases not matched to a gene. This CDR3 is 14 amino acids long. The CDR3 nucleotides read TGTGCCAGCAGCCCGAGACAGGGGACCTATGGCTACACCTTC. This encodes CASSPRQGTYGYTF.

The chain recombines TRBV6-6 with TRBJ1-6; D is ambiguous. Germline assignment: CDR1 MNHNY and CDR2 SVGAGI (reference sequence). The CDR3 length is 11 residues. The V end lost 1 base, the J end lost 15 bases, and 7 bases lay between the germline ends. CDR3 amino acids: CASSYYLDLHF. The DNA of the CDR3 is TGTGCCAGCAGTTACTACTTGGACCTCCACTTT.

The chain employs TRBV6-5 and TRBJ2-3; maybe TRBD1 (6 bases). Trimming stripped 6 bases from V and 3 bases from J, with 10 bases between. CDR3 length: 13 residues. The germline CDR1 and CDR2 sequences are MNHEY and SVGAGI. CDR3 loop: CASRRTVTDTQYF. Written as DNA, the CDR3 is TGTGCCAGCAGGAGGACAGTTACAGATACGCAGTATTTT.

In its sample, this clone was seen a few times. J is TRBJ2-5 and V is TRBV6-5; D call uncertain. The CDR3 has 12 residues. Between the trimmed V and J ends, which lost 7 bases and 12 bases, there was a span of 18 bases. The germline gives CDR1 MNHEY, CDR2 SVGAGI. The CDR3 region has the DNA TGTGCCAGCAACGAAGGTAGCAGGCGCGAGTACTTC. This translates into CASNEGSRREYF.

The CDR3 sequence: CASSPPGQDYGYTF. The CDR3 bases are TGTGCCAGCAGTCCACCGGGACAGGACTATGGCTACACCTTC. The genes are TRBV7-9 and TRBJ1-2, with TRBD1 identical over 8 bases. The germline gives CDR1 SEHNR, CDR2 FQNEAQ (reference sequence). The CDR3 covers 14 residues. The ends lost 6 bases at V and 3 bases at J; junction bases unmatched: 6.

The chain carries TRBV6-5 and TRBJ2-3, with a possible D match to TRBD1 (6 bases). The CDR3 is made up of 13 amino acids. Germline V CDR1 and CDR2: MNHEY, SVGAGI. V was shortened by 10 bases and J by 2 bases, with 13 bases between the two germline ends. The DNA for the CDR3 is TGTGCCACTACCGACAGGCACACAGATACGCAGTATTTT. Its translation is CATTDRHTDTQYF.

This clone was found a few times. The CDR3 DNA is TGTGCCACCAGTGACCCCACTAGCGGGATTCTAAATGAGCAGTTCTTC. Translated: CATSDPTSGILNEQFF. V gene TRBV24-1 combines with J gene TRBJ2-1; 10 bases align to TRBD2. Germline lookup yields CDR1 KGHDR and CDR2 SFDVKD. V was pared by 4 bases and J by 7 bases, with 9 bases of the junction left unmatched. The CDR3 runs to 16 residues.

CDR3 protein: CVRSLNPLGPDTQYF. CDR3 DNA sequence: TGTGTCAGAAGCTTAAACCCCCTGGGACCAGATACGCAGTATTTT. This chain connects TRBV7-5 to TRBJ2-3. TRBV7-5 is given as a pseudogene. The CDR3 has 15 amino acids.

The rearrangement uses TRBV5-1 and TRBJ1-1; 8 nucleotides match TRBD1. The length of the CDR3 is 15 residues. The ends lost 4 bases at V and 4 bases at J; junction bases unmatched: 9. Germline loops: CDR1 SGHRS, CDR2 YFSETQ. CDR3 protein: CASSQRRGLGTEAFF. For the CDR3, the DNA is TGCGCCAGCAGCCAACGCAGGGGGCTCGGCACTGAAGCTTTCTTT.

This chain joins TRBV29-1 and TRBJ1-1; unclear D gene. V was cut by 3 bases and J by 4 bases, with 12 bases left in between. The germline V gene has CDR1 SQVTM and CDR2 ANQGSEA. The CDR3 consists of 13 residues. The CDR3 reads CSVDRITLTEAFF. CDR3 bases: TGCAGCGTTGACCGTATCACGCTCACTGAAGCTTTCTTT.

This CDR3 reads CASSSGGLSGSSYEQYF. In DNA form, the CDR3 reads TGTGCCAGCTCGTCCGGGGGGCTTAGCGGGAGCTCCTACGAGCAGTACTTC. V gene TRBV18 combines with J gene TRBJ2-7, with TRBD2 matching over 9 bases. Germline CDR1 is KGHSH and CDR2 is LQKENI. The CDR3 spans 17 residues. V shed 6 bases, J shed 0 bases, and the junction held 12 bases outside the gene matches.

This clone has only one observation. The V call is TRBV5-6, the J call TRBJ2-5, with D possibly matching TRBD1 (5 bases). Per germline, CDR1 SGHDT and CDR2 YYEEEE. The length of the CDR3 is 14 residues. Trimming took 4 bases from V and 2 from J, leaving 12 bases between them. CDR3 sequence (DNA): TGTGCCAGCAGCCGAGGCAGGGTACAAGAGACCCAGTACTTC. Translating gives CASSRGRVQETQYF.

This chain joins TRBV11-3 and TRBJ2-1; D is uncertain. From germline, CDR1 is SGHNT and CDR2 YENEEA. The CDR3 spans 16 residues. The V and J ends lost 5 bases and 3 bases respectively, with 17 bases between them. The CDR3, as DNA: TGTGCCAGCAGCCCCCCTTCAAGCTCCCTCTACAATGAGCAGTTCTTC. Protein sequence: CASSPPSSSLYNEQFF.

This clone was observed once. The chain couples TRBV29-1 to TRBJ2-1; 8 bases map to TRBD2. The germline V gene has CDR1 SQVTM and CDR2 ANQGSEA. V gave up 5 bases and J gave up 8 bases; unmatched junction bases: 8. This CDR3 comprises 13 residues. The DNA of the CDR3 is TGCAGCGTTAGGCGGGAGGAGAGGCATGAGCAGTTCTTC. This translates into CSVRREERHEQFF.

This chain links TRBV28 with TRBJ1-5, with D hard to call. This CDR3 has 12 residues. Trimming pared 4 bases from V and 5 bases from J, leaving 6 bases between. Germline assignment: CDR1 MDHEN and CDR2 SYDVKM. CDR3 protein: CASSSLYQPQHF. The CDR3 nucleotides are TGTGCCAGCAGTTCCCTCTATCAGCCCCAGCATTTT.

There are a few counts of this clone. The chain recombines TRBV6-2 or TRBV6-3 with TRBJ1-4, with a tentative D call TRBD1 (5 bases). Germline CDR1 is MNHEY and CDR2 is SVGEGT. V gave up 4 bases and J gave up 0 bases, with 9 bases separating them. The CDR3 consists of 15 residues. CDR3 loop: CASSWQGATNEKLFF. CDR3 DNA: TGTGCCAGCAGTTGGCAGGGTGCAACTAATGAAAAACTGTTTTTT.

The J gene is TRBJ2-7, the V gene TRBV28, with D maybe TRBD1 (6 bases). The ends were cut back, 5 bases at V and 6 bases at J, with 20 bases in the middle. Germline V CDR1 and CDR2: MDHEN, SYDVKM. The CDR3 covers 15 residues. CDR3 loop: CASSKPFGQHAEQYF. As DNA, the CDR3 is TGTGCCAGCAGTAAACCATTTGGACAGCACGCCGAGCAGTACTTC.

V is TRBV28 and J is TRBJ1-1; 8 bases agree with TRBD1. CDR3 size: 14 residues. J lost 0 bases, V lost 4 bases, and 1 base had no gene match. Germline values: CDR1 MDHEN, CDR2 SYDVKM. CDR3 residues: CASSSGQVNTEAFF. Here the CDR3 DNA reads TGTGCCAGCAGTTCGGGACAGGTGAACACTGAAGCTTTCTTT.

J is TRBJ2-7 and V is TRBV3-1 (or the pseudogene TRBV3-2); the D gene is possibly TRBD2 (6 bases). In germline, CDR1 is LGHDT, CDR2 YNNKEL (reference sequence). CDR3 length equals 18 residues. V lost 1 base and J lost 3, with 22 bases in between. CDR3 coding DNA: TGTGCCAGCAGCCAAGGTAATGCGGGAAGATTAATACGCTACGAGCAGTACTTC. Amino acid sequence: CASSQGNAGRLIRYEQYF.